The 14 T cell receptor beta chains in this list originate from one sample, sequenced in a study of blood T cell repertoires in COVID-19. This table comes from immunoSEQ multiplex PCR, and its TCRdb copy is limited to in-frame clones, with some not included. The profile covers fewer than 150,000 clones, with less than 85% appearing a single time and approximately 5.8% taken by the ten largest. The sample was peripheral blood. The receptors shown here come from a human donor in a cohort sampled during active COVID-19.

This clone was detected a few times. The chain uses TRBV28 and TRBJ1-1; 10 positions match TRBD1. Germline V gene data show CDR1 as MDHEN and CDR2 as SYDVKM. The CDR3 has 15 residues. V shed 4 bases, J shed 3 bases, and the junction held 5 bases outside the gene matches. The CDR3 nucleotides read TGTGCCAGCAGTTCACCCGGGACAGGGGACACTGAAGCTTTCTTT. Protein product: CASSSPGTGDTEAFF.

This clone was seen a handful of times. CDR3 sequence reads: CASSLAPLSGTGVYEQYF. As DNA, the CDR3 is TGTGCCAGCAGCTTAGCGCCCCTTTCCGGGACAGGGGTCTACGAGCAGTACTTC. J is TRBJ2-7 and V is TRBV7-8; 10 bases align to TRBD1. The CDR3 consists of 18 residues. V was clipped by 0 bases and J by 3 bases; unmatched bases: 11. The germline V gene encodes CDR1 SGHVS and CDR2 FQNEAQ.

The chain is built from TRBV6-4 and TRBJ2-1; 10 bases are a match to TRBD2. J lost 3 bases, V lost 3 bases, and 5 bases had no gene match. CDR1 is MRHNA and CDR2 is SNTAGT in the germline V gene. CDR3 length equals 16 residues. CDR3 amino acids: CASSESPSGGYNEQFF. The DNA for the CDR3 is TGTGCCAGCAGTGAATCCCCTAGCGGGGGCTACAATGAGCAGTTCTTC.

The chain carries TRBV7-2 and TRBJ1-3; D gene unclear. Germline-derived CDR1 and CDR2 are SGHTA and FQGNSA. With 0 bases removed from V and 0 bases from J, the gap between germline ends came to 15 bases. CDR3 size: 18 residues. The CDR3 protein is CASSLAGRQASSGNTIYF. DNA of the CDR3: TGTGCCAGCAGCTTAGCCGGTCGTCAGGCGAGCTCTGGAAACACCATATATTTT.

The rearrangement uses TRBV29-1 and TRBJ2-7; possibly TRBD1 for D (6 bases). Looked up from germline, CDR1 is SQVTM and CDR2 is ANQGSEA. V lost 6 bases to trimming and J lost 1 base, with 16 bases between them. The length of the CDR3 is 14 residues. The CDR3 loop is CSVASIGGSYEQYF. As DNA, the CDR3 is TGCAGCGTCGCTAGCATAGGGGGATCCTACGAGCAGTACTTC.

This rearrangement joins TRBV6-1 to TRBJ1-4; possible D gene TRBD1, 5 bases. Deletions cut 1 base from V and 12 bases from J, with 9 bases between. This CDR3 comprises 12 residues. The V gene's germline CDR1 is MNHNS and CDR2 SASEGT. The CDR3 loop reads CASSEVRAELFF. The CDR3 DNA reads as TGTGCCAGCAGTGAAGTCAGGGCTGAACTGTTTTTT.

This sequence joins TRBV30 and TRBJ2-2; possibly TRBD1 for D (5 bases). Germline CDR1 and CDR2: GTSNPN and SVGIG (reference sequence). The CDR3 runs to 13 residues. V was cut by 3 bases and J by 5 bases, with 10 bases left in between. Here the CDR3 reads CAWSREGTGELFF. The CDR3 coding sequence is TGTGCCTGGAGCAGGGAAGGGACCGGGGAGCTGTTTTTT.

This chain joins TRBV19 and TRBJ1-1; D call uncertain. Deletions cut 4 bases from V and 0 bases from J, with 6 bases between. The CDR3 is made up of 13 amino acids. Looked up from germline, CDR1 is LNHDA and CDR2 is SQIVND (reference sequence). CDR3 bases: TGTGCCAGTAGTACTAAAATGAACACTGAAGCTTTCTTT. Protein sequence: CASSTKMNTEAFF.

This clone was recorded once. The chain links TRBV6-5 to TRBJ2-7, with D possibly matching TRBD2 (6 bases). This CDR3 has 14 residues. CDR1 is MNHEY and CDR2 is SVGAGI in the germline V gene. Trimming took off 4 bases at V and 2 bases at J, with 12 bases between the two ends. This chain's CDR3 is CASSSHGGAYEQYF. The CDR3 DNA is TGTGCCAGCAGTTCCCACGGGGGAGCCTACGAGCAGTACTTC.

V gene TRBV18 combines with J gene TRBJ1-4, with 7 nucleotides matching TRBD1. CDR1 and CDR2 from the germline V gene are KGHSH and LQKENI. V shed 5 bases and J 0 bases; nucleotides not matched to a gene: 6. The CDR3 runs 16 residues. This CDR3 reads CASSATQGATNEKLFF. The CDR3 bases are TGTGCCAGCTCAGCAACCCAGGGGGCAACTAATGAAAAACTGTTTTTT.

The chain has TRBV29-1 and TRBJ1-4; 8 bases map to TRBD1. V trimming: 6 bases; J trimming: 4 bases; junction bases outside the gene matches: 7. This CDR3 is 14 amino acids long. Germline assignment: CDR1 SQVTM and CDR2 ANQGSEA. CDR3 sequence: CSVRWTGLNEKLFF. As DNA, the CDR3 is TGCAGCGTCCGCTGGACAGGGCTTAATGAAAAACTGTTTTTT.

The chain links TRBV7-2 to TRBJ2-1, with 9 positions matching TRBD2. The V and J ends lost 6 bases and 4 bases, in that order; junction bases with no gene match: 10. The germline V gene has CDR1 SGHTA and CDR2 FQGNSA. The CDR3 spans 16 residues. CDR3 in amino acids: CASSFLAGAFYNEQFF. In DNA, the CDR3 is TGTGCCAGCAGTTTCTTAGCGGGGGCCTTTTACAATGAGCAGTTCTTC.

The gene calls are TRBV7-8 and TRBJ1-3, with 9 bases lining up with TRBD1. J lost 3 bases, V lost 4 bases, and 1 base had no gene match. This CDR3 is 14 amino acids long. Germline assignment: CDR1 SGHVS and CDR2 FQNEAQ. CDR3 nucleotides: TGTGCCAGCAGCTGGGGACAGGGTGGAAACACCATATATTTT. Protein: CASSWGQGGNTIYF.

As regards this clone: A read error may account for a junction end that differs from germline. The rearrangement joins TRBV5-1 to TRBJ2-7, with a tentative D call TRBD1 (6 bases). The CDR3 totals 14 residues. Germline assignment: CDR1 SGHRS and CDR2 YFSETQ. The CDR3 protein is CASTLTGASYEQYF. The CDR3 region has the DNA TGCGCCAGCACCTTGACAGGCGCCTCCTACGAGCAGTACTTC.